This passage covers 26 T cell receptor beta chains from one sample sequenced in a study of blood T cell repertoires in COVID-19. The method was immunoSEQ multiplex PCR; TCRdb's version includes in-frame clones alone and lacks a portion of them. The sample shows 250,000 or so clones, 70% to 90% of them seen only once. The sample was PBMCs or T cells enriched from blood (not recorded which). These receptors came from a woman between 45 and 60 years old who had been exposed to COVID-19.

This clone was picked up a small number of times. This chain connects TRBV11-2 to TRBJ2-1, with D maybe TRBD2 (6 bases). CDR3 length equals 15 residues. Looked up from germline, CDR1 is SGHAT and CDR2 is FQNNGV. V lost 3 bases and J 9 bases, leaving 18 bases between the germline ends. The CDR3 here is CASSFNDGGNAEQFF. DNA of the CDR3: TGTGCCAGCAGCTTTAATGACGGGGGTAACGCTGAGCAGTTCTTC.

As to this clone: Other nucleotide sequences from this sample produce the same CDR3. CDR3 protein: CASSVSGGRETQYF. DNA for the CDR3: TGTGCCAGCAGCGTGTCAGGGGGGCGGGAGACCCAGTACTTC. The chain links TRBV9 to TRBJ2-5; perhaps TRBD1 as D (7 bases). Trimming took off 2 bases at V and 5 bases at J, with 13 bases between the two ends. The CDR3 has 14 amino acids. Per the germline V gene, CDR1 is SGDLS and CDR2 is YYNGEE.

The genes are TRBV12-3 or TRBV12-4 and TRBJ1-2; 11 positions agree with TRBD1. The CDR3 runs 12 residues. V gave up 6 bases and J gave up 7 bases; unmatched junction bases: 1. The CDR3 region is CASRGQGGGYTF. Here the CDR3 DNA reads TGTGCCAGCAGGGGACAGGGGGGTGGCTACACCTTC.

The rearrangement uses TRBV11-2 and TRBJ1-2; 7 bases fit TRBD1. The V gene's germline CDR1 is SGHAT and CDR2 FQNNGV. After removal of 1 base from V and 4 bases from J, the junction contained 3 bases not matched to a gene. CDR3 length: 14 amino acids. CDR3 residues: CASSLGGQSYGYTF. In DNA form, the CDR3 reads TGTGCCAGCAGCTTAGGGGGACAGAGCTATGGCTACACCTTC.

The CDR3 reads CASKGHNSPLHF. The CDR3 bases are TGTGCCAGTAAGGGGCATAATTCACCCCTCCACTTT. This rearrangement joins TRBV19 to TRBJ1-6; D may be TRBD1 (5 bases). Germline-derived CDR1 and CDR2 are LNHDA and SQIVND (reference sequence). The germline V and J ends were trimmed by 7 bases and 5 bases, with 6 bases remaining between them. This CDR3 contains 12 residues.

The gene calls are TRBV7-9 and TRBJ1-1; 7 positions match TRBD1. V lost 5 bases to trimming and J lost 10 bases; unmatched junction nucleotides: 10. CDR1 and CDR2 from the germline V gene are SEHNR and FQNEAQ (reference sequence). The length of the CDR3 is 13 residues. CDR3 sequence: CASSDRVPLGAFF. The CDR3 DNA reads TGTGCCAGCAGCGACAGGGTTCCCCTGGGAGCTTTCTTT.

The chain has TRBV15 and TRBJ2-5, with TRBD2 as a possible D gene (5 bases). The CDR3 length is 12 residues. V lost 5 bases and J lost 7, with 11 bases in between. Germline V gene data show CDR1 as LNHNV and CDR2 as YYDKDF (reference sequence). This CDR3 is CATSSLGGTQYF. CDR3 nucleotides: TGTGCCACCAGCTCTCTTGGAGGGACCCAGTACTTC.

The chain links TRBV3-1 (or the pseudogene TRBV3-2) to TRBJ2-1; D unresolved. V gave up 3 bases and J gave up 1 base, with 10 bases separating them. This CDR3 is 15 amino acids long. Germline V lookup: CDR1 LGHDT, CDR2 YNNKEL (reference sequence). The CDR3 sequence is CASSHHPTSYNEQFF. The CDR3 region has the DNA TGTGCCAGCAGCCATCATCCAACATCCTACAATGAGCAGTTCTTC.

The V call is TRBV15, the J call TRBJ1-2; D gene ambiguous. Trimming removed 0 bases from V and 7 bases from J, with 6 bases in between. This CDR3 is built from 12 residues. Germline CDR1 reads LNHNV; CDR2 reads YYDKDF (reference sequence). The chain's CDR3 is CATSRDRIGYTF. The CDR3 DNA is TGTGCCACCAGCAGAGACAGGATTGGCTACACCTTC.

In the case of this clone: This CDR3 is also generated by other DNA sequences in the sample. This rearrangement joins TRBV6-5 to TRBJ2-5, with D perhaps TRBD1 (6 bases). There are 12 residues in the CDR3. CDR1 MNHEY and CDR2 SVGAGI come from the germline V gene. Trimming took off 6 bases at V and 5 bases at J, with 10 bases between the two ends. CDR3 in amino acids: CASRTGQETQYF. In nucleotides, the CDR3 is TGTGCCAGCAGGACAGGACAGGAGACCCAGTACTTC.

DNA of the CDR3: TGTGCCAGCAGCTCCGGGACTTTGAACAATGAGCAGTTCTTC. Its translation: CASSSGTLNNEQFF. V gene TRBV9 combines with J gene TRBJ2-1; D is possibly TRBD2 (6 bases). The CDR3 spans 14 residues. The V and J ends lost 4 bases and 5 bases respectively, with 13 bases between them. The germline CDR1 and CDR2 sequences are SGDLS and YYNGEE.

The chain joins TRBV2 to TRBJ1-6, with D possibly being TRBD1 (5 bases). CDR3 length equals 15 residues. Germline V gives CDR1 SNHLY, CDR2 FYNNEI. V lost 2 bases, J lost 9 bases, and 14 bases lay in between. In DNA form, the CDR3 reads TGTGCCAGCAGTGAAAGGGGAACAGGCACTTCACCCCTCCACTTT. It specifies CASSERGTGTSPLHF.

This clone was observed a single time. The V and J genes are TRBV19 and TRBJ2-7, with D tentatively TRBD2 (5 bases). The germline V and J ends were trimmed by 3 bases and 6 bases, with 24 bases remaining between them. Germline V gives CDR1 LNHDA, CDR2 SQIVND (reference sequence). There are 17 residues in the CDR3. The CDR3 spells CASSMPGKTREDGEQYF. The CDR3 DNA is TGTGCCAGTAGTATGCCGGGTAAGACACGGGAAGACGGCGAGCAGTACTTC.

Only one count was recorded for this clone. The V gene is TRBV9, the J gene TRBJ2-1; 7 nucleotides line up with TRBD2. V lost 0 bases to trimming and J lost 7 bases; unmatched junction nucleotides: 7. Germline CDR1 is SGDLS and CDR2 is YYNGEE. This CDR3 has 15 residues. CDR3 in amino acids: CASSVGSASGNEQFF. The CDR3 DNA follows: TGTGCCAGCAGCGTAGGATCGGCTAGCGGAAATGAGCAGTTCTTC.

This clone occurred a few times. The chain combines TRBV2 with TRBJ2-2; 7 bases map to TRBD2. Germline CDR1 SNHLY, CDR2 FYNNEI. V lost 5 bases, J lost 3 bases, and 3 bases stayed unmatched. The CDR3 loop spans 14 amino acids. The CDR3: CASSQAGDTGELFF. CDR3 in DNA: TGTGCCAGCAGTCAGGCGGGGGACACCGGGGAGCTGTTTTTT.

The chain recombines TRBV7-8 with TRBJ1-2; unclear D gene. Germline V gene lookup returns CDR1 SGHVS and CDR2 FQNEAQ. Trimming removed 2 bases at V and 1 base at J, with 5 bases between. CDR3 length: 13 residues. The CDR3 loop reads CASSLRGNYGYTF. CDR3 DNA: TGTGCCAGCAGCTTACGGGGTAACTATGGCTACACCTTC. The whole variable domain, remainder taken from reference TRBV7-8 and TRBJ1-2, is GAGVSQSPRYKVAKRGQDVALRCDPISGHVSLFWYQQALGQGPEFLTYFQNEAQLDKSGLPSDRFFAERPEGSVSTLKIQRTQQEDSAVYLCASSLRGNYGYTFGSGTRLTVV.

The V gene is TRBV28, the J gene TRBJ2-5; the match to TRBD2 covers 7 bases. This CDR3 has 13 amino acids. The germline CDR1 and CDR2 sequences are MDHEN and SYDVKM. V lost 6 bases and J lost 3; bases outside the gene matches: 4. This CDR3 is CASSRGLEETQYF. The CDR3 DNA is TGTGCCAGCAGCCGCGGACTAGAAGAGACCCAGTACTTC.

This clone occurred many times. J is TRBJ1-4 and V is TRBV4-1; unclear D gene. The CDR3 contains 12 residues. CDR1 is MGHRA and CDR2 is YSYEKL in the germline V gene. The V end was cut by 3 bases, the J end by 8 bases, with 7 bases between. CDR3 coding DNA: TGCGCCAGCAGCCACCCGGGAGAAAAACTGTTTTTT. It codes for CASSHPGEKLFF.

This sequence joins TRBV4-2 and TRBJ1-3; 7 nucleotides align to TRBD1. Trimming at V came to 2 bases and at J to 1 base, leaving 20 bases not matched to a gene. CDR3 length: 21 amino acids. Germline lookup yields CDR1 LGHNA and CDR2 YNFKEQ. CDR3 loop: CASSQTHGQVFGRRSGNTIYF. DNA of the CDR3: TGTGCCAGCAGCCAAACACACGGACAGGTCTTTGGGAGGCGATCTGGAAACACCATATATTTT.

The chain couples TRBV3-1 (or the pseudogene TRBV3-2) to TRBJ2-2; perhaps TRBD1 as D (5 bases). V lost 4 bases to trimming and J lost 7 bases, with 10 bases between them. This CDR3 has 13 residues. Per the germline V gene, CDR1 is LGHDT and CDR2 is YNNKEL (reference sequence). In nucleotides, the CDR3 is TGTGCCAGCAGCCGAAAGGGGTTCGGGGAGCTGTTTTTT. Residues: CASSRKGFGELFF.

CDR3 residues: CASSQAGGGLAVYNEQFF. The CDR3 DNA follows: TGCGCCAGCAGCCAAGCCGGGGGCGGACTAGCGGTATACAATGAGCAGTTCTTC. The J gene is TRBJ2-1, the V gene TRBV4-3; 10 nucleotides align to TRBD2. Losses at the gene ends were 1 base for V and 4 bases for J; bases not matched to a gene: 10. The CDR3 extends over 18 amino acids. In germline, CDR1 is LGHNA, CDR2 YSLEER.

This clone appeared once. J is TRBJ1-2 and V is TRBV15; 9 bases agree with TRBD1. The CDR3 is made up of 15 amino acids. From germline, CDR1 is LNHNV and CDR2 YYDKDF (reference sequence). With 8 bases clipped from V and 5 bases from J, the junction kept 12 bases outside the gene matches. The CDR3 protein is CATRPTLQGAYGYTF. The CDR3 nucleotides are TGTGCCACCCGACCCACTCTACAGGGGGCTTATGGCTACACCTTC.

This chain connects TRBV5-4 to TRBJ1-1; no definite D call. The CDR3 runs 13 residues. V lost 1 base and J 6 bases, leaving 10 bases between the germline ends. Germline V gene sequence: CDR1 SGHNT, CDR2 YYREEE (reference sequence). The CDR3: CASSLIGSPEAFF. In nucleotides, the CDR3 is TGTGCCAGCAGCTTGATCGGGAGCCCTGAAGCTTTCTTT.

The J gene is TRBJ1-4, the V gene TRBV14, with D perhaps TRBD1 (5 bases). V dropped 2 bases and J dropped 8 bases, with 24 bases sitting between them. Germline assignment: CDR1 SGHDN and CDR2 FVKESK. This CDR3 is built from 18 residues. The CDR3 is CASSQQPFSRAQREKLFF. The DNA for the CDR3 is TGTGCCAGCAGCCAACAACCCTTCTCCAGGGCCCAAAGGGAAAAACTGTTTTTT.

The CDR3 nucleotides are TGTGCCAGCAGCCTGGGGGGTAATTCACCCCTCCACTTT. Its protein product is CASSLGGNSPLHF. J is TRBJ1-6 and V is TRBV14; possible D gene TRBD1, 5 bases. This CDR3 comprises 13 residues. The germline V gene encodes CDR1 SGHDN and CDR2 FVKESK. The germline V and J ends were trimmed by 4 bases and 6 bases, with 7 bases remaining between them. The full variable domain, rest sourced from reference TRBV14 and TRBJ1-6, is EAGVTQFPSHSVIEKGQTVTLRCDPISGHDNLYWYRRVMGKEIKFLLHFVKESKQDESGMPNNRFLAERTGGTYSTLKVQPAELEDSGVYFCASSLGGNSPLHFGNGTRLTVT.

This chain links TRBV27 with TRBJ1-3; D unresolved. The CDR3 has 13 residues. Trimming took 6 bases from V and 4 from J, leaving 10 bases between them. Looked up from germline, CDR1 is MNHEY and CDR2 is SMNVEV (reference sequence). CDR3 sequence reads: CASRSPQGNTIYF. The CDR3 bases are TGTGCCAGCAGGTCCCCGCAGGGAAACACCATATATTTT.